This T cell receptor (beta chain) emerged from a study of shared clonotypes between healthy human individuals. There were only Caucasian adults among the donors, and all lived in Nashville, Tennessee. The CD8 memory fraction combined CD45RO+ cells with TemRA cells (CCR7-negative CD45RA+). Trimming pared 4 bases from V and 3 bases from J, leaving 16 bases between. The germline CDR1 and CDR2 sequences are MNHNY and SVGAGI (reference sequence). The CDR3 spans 16 residues. Investigators spread the genomic DNA of each subset evenly over several immunoSEQ plates. Produced via immunoSEQ multiplex PCR; TCRdb's table is partial and in-frame only. The repertoire holds just over 95,000 clones, with under 80% as singletons. This clone was seen ten or more times. Other DNA sequences in the same sample also yield this CDR3.

V usage is TRBV6-6 and J usage is TRBJ2-1, with D perhaps being TRBD1 or TRBD2 (6 bases each). The sample taken for sequencing was memory CD8+ T cells sorted from blood. Subset noted: CD45RO+ cells pooled with CCR7-negative TemRA cells. This receptor was taken from a man aged 25-40 years in good health. In DNA form, the CDR3 reads TGTGCCAGCAGTTCTTTACAGGGAGGTCTCTACAATGAGCAGTTCTTC. As protein: CASSSLQGGLYNEQFF.